The 14 T cell receptor beta chains below come from one sample, sequenced in a study of control samples from healthy donors and cancer patients. TCRdb's table, derived via immunoSEQ multiplex PCR, lists solely in-frame clones and lacks some. The sample carries 93,000 or so clones, around 88% recorded once. The sequenced material came from PBMCs. The receptors derive from a man aged 55-75 years with lung cancer.

The chain links TRBV27 to TRBJ2-1; D call uncertain. V dropped 2 bases and J dropped 6 bases, with 8 bases sitting between them. CDR3 size: 13 residues. Per germline, CDR1 MNHEY and CDR2 SMNVEV (reference sequence). CDR3 residues: CASSLGPINEQFF. The CDR3 nucleotides are TGTGCCAGCAGTTTAGGCCCAATCAATGAGCAGTTCTTC.

V usage is TRBV11-1 and J usage is TRBJ1-1; D is possibly TRBD1 (5 bases). The germline V gene has CDR1 SGHAT and CDR2 FQDESV (reference sequence). The V end was cut by 6 bases, the J end by 0 bases, with 17 bases between. The CDR3 covers 16 residues. Here the CDR3 reads CASRATGGRLNTEAFF. CDR3 bases: TGTGCCAGCAGGGCTACTGGGGGACGGTTGAACACTGAAGCTTTCTTT.

The V gene is TRBV5-1, the J gene TRBJ2-2; the D call may be TRBD1 or TRBD2 (5 bases each). Germline loops: CDR1 SGHRS, CDR2 YFSETQ. V dropped 4 bases and J dropped 0 bases, with 7 bases sitting between them. The CDR3 runs 14 residues. The CDR3 loop reads CASSGGPNTGELFF. In nucleotides, the CDR3 is TGCGCCAGCAGCGGGGGTCCGAACACCGGGGAGCTGTTTTTT.

The V call is TRBV30, the J call TRBJ2-3; maybe TRBD2 (6 bases). Trimming took 1 base from V and 4 from J, leaving 6 bases between them. Germline loops: CDR1 GTSNPN, CDR2 SVGIG (reference sequence). This CDR3 is built from 12 residues. The CDR3 reads CAWSGGADTQYF. In nucleotides, the CDR3 is TGTGCCTGGAGTGGGGGGGCAGATACGCAGTATTTT.

This clone appeared a single time. The V and J genes are TRBV10-3 and TRBJ1-5; 10 bases match TRBD1. CDR1 ENHRY and CDR2 SYGVKD come from the germline V gene. The ends lost 7 bases at V and 13 bases at J; junction bases unmatched: 13. The CDR3 consists of 14 residues. Here the CDR3 reads CAIKPGQGSGIQHF. The CDR3 region has the DNA TGTGCCATCAAACCGGGACAGGGGTCTGGAATACAGCATTTT.

The chain joins TRBV20-1 to TRBJ2-7; D unresolved. The V and J ends lost 3 bases and 6 bases respectively, with 9 bases between them. This CDR3 has 11 amino acids. CDR1 DFQATT and CDR2 SNEGSKA come from the germline V gene (reference sequence). The CDR3 region is CSARVGTEQYF. CDR3 coding DNA: TGCAGTGCTAGGGTTGGTACCGAGCAGTACTTC.

The J gene is TRBJ2-2, the V gene TRBV24-1, with D possibly matching TRBD2 (6 bases). The CDR3 spans 15 residues. Germline loops: CDR1 KGHDR, CDR2 SFDVKD. V shed 7 bases and J shed 2 bases, with 13 bases lying between them. The CDR3 region is CATREGSTNTGELFF. CDR3 sequence (DNA): TGTGCCACCAGGGAGGGTAGTACAAACACCGGGGAGCTGTTTTTT.

This CDR3 reads CASSVSRAATGELFF. In DNA form, the CDR3 reads TGTGCCAGCAGCGTAAGCAGGGCAGCGACCGGGGAGCTGTTTTTT. The rearrangement joins TRBV9 to TRBJ2-2; D perhaps matches TRBD1 (5 bases). Germline CDR1 reads SGDLS; CDR2 reads YYNGEE. V gave up 1 base and J gave up 5 bases, with 12 bases separating them. The CDR3 length is 15 residues.

The rearrangement links TRBV4-2 to TRBJ2-5, with D hard to call. The germline gives CDR1 LGHNA, CDR2 YNFKEQ. There are 13 residues in the CDR3. V dropped 2 bases and J dropped 2 bases, with 6 bases sitting between them. The CDR3: CASSQKGQETQYF. The CDR3 nucleotides are TGTGCCAGCAGCCAAAAGGGTCAAGAGACCCAGTACTTC.

Remarks on this clone: The same CDR3 is also encoded by other DNA sequences in this sample. The CDR3 region has the DNA TGCGCCAGCACCGCGCTCCTTTTCGACAGGGACACTGAAGCTTTCTTT. This sequence encodes CASTALLFDRDTEAFF. The rearrangement links TRBV5-1 to TRBJ1-1; TRBD1 agrees at 7 bases. This CDR3 is built from 16 residues. Germline V CDR1 and CDR2: SGHRS, YFSETQ. With V trimmed by 6 bases and J by 3 bases, 14 bases remained unmatched.

Remarks on this clone: This sample includes further DNA sequences coding for the same CDR3. The chain joins TRBV18 to TRBJ2-3; TRBD2 aligns across 11 bases. The CDR3 is 15 amino acids. V trimming: 3 bases; J trimming: 3 bases; junction bases outside the gene matches: 2. Germline assignment: CDR1 KGHSH and CDR2 LQKENI. The CDR3 bases are TGTGCCAGCTCACCGCCTAGCGGGGGGACAGATACGCAGTATTTT. Translated: CASSPPSGGTDTQYF.

The V gene is TRBV15, the J gene TRBJ2-7; D is unresolved. The germline V and J ends were trimmed by 0 bases and 0 bases, with 6 bases remaining between them. Germline-derived CDR1 and CDR2 are LNHNV and YYDKDF (reference sequence). The CDR3 spans 14 residues. CDR3 region: CATSRDRTSYEQYF. CDR3 bases: TGTGCCACCAGCAGAGACAGGACCTCCTACGAGCAGTACTTC.

The CDR3 loop is CASRATTGEQYV. The CDR3 DNA sequence: TGCGCCAGCAGGGCGACGACGGGCGAGCAGTACGTC. This chain connects TRBV5-1 to TRBJ2-7; D is unresolved. CDR1 and CDR2 (germline): SGHRS, YFSETQ. V was cut by 5 bases and J by 6 bases, with 12 bases left in between. The CDR3 spans 12 residues.

V gene TRBV5-4 combines with J gene TRBJ2-2; D is perhaps TRBD1 or TRBD2 (6 bases each). V lost 0 bases and J 5 bases, leaving 11 bases between the germline ends. Germline lookup yields CDR1 SGHNT and CDR2 YYREEE (reference sequence). The CDR3 is 15 residues long. This CDR3 is CASSLGGGYTGELFF. DNA for the CDR3: TGTGCCAGCAGCTTGGGAGGGGGGTATACCGGGGAGCTGTTTTTT.